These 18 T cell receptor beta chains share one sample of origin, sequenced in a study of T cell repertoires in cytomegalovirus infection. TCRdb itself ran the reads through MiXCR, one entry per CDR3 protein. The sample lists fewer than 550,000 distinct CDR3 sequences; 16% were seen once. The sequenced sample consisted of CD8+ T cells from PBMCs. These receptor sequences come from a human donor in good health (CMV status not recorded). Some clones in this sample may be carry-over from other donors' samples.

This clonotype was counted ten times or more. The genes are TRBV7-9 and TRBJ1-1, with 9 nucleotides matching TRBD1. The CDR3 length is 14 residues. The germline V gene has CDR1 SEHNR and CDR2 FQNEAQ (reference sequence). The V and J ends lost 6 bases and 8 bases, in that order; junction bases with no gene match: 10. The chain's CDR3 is CASSAVQGATEAFF. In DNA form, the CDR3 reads TGTGCCAGCAGTGCGGTACAGGGGGCAACGGAAGCTTTCTTT.

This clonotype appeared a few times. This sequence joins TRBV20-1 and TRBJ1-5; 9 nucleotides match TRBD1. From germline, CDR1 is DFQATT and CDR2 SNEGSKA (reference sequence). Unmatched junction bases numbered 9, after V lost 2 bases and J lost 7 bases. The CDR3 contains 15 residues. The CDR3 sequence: CSARFPGQGAQPQHF. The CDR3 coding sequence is TGCAGTGCTAGATTCCCGGGACAGGGTGCACAGCCCCAGCATTTT.

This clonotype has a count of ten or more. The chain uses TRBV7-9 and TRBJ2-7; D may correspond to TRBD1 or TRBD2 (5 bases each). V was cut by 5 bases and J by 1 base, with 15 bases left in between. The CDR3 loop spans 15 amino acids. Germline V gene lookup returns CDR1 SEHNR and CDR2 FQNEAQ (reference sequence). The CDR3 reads CASSVGTLLSYEQYF. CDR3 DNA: TGTGCCAGCAGCGTAGGGACCCTCTTATCCTACGAGCAGTACTTC.

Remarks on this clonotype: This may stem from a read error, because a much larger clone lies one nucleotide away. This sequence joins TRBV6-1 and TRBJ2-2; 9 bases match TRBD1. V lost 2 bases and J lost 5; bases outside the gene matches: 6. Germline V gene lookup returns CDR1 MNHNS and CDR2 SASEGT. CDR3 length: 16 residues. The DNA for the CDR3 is TGTGCCAGCAGTGAACGGGGGACAGGGAGGACCGGGGAGCTGTTTTTT. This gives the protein CASSERGTGRTGELFF.

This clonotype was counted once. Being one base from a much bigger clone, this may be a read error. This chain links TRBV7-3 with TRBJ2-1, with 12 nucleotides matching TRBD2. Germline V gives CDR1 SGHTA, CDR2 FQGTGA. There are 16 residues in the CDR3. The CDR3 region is CASSRGLAGNNNVQFF. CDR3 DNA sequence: TGTGCCAGCAGCCGAGGACTAGCGGGGAACAACAATGTGCAGTTCTTC.

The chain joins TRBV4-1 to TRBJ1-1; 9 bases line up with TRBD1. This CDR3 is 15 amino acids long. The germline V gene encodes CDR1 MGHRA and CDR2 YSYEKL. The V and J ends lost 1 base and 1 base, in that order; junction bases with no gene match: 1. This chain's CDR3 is CASSQGGQGNTEAFF. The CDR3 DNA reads TGCGCCAGCAGCCAAGGGGGACAGGGGAACACTGAAGCTTTCTTT.

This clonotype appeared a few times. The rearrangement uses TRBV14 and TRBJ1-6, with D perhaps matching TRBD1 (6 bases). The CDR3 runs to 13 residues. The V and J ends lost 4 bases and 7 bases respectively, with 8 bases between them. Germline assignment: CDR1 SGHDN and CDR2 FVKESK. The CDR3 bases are TGTGCCAGCAGCCTACAGGGAAATTCACCCCTCCACTTT. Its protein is CASSLQGNSPLHF.

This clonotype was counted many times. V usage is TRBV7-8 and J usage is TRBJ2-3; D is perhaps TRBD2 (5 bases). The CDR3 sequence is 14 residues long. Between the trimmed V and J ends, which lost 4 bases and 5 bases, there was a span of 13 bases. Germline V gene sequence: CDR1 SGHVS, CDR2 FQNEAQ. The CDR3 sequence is CASSSRGSVDTQYF. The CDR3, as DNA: TGTGCCAGCAGCTCTCGGGGTAGCGTAGATACGCAGTATTTT.

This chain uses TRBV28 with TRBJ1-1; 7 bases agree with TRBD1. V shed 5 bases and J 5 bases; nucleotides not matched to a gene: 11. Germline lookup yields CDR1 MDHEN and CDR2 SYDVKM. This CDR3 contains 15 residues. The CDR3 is CASSSGRRGRTEAFF. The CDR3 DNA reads TGTGCCAGCAGTAGTGGAAGGAGGGGGCGAACTGAAGCTTTCTTT.

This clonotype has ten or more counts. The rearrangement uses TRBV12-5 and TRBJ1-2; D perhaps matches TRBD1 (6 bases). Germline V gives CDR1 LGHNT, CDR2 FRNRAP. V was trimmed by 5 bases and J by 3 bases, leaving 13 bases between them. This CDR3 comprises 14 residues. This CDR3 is CASGPRGIDYGYTF. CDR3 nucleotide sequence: TGTGCTAGTGGTCCCAGGGGCATTGACTATGGCTACACCTTC.

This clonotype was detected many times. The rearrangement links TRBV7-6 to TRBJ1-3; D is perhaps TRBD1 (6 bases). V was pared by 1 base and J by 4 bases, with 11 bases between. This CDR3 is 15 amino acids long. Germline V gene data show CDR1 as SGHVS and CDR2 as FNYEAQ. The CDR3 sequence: CASSLEPGVGNTIYF. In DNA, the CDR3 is TGTGCCAGCAGCTTAGAACCAGGGGTCGGAAACACCATATATTTT.

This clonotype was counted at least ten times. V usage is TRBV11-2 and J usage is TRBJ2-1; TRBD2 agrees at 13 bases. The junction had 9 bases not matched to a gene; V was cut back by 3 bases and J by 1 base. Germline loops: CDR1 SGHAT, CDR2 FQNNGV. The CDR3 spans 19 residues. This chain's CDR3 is CASSFWTSGGASSYNEQFF. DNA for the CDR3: TGTGCCAGCAGCTTCTGGACTAGCGGGGGCGCCTCGTCCTACAATGAGCAGTTCTTC.

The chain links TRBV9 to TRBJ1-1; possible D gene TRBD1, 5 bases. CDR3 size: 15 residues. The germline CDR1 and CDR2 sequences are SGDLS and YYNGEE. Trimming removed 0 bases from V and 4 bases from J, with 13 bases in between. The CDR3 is CASSVGPGQSTEAFF. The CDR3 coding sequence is TGTGCCAGCAGCGTAGGGCCAGGGCAGAGCACTGAAGCTTTCTTT.

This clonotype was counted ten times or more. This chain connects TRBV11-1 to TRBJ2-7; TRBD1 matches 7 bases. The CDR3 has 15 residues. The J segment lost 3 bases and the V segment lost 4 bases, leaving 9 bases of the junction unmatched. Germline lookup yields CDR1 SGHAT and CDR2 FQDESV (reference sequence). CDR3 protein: CASSWGTGAIYEQYF. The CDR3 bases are TGTGCCAGCAGCTGGGGTACAGGGGCTATCTACGAGCAGTACTTC.

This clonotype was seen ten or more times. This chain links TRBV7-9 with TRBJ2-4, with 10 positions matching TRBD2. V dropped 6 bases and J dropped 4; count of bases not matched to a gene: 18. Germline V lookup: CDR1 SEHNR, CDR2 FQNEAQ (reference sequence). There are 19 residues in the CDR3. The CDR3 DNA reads TGTGCCAGCAGACCGACTAGCGGGTCAATAGATATAGGGAAAAACATTCAGTACTTC. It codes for CASRPTSGSIDIGKNIQYF.

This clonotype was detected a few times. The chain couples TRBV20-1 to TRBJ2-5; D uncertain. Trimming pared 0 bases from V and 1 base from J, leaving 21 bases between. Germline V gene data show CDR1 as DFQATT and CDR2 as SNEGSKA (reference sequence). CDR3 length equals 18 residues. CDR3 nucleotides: TGCAGTGCTAGAGATTCCCTTGGCGCTAGGATGATCCAAGAGACCCAGTACTTC. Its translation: CSARDSLGARMIQETQYF.

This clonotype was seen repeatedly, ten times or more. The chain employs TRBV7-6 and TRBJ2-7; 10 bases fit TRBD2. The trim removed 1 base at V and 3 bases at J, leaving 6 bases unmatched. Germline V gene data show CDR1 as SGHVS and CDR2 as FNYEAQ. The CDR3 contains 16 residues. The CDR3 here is CASSLELAGGRYEQYF. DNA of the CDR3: TGTGCCAGCAGCTTAGAATTAGCGGGAGGACGCTACGAGCAGTACTTC.

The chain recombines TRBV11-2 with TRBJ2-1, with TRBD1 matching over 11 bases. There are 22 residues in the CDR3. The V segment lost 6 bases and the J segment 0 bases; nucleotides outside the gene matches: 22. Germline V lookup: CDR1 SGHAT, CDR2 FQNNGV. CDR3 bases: TGTGCCAGCAGTGCCCAGGGGGGGGGGAGGACAGGGGGCCTGAGCTCCTACAATGAGCAGTTCTTC. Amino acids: CASSAQGGGRTGGLSSYNEQFF.